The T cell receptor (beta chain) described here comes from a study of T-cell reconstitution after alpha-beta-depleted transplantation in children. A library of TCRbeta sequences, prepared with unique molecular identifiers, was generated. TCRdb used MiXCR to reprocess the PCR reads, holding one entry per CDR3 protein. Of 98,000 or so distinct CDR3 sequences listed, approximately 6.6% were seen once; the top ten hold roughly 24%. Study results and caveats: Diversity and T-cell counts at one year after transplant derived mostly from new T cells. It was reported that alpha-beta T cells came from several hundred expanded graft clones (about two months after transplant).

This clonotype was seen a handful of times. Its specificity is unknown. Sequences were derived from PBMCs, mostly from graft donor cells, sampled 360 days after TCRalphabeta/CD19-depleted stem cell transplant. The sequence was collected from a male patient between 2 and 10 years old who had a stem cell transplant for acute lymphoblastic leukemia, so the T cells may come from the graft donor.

Written as DNA, the CDR3 is TGTGCCAGCAGAGTGACAGGGGTGAACACTGAAGCTTTCTTT. It codes for CASRVTGVNTEAFF. The chain combines TRBV7-9 with TRBJ1-1; TRBD1 agrees at 8 bases. Looked up from germline, CDR1 is SEHNR and CDR2 is FQNEAQ (reference sequence). CDR3 length: 14 residues. V was clipped by 6 bases and J by 0 bases; unmatched bases: 3.